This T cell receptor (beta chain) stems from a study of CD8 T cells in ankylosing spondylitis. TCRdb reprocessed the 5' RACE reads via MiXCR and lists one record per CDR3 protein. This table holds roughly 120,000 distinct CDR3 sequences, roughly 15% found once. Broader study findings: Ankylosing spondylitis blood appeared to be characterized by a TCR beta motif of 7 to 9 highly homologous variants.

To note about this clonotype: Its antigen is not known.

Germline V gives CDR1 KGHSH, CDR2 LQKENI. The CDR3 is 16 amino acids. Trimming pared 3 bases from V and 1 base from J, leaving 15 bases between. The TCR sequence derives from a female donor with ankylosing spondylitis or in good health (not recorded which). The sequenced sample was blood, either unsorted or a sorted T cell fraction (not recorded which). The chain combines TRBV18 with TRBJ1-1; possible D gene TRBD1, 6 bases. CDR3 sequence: CASSPTLGTQNTEAFF. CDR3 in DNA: TGTGCCAGCTCACCCACTCTCGGGACACAGAACACTGAAGCTTTCTTT.